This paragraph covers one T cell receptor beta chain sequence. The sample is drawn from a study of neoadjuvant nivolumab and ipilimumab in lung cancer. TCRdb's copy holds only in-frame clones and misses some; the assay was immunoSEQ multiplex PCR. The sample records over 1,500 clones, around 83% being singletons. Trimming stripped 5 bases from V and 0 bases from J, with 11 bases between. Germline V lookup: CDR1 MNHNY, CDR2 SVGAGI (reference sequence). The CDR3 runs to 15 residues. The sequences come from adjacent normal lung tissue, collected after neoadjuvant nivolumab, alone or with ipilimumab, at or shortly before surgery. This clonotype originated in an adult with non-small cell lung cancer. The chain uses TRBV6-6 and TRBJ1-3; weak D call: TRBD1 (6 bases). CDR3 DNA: TGTGCCAGCAGTAATACAGGGTTCTCTGGAAACACCATATATTTT. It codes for CASSNTGFSGNTIYF.